A single sample gave rise to the 29 T cell receptor beta chains below, sequenced in a study of T cell repertoires in cytomegalovirus infection. TCRdb redid the calling of the reads with MiXCR, one entry per CDR3 protein. Of 200,000 to 250,000 distinct CDR3 sequences listed, around an eighth are singletons. The sample taken for sequencing was PBMCs. Receptor source: a human donor in good health (CMV status not recorded). Some clones in this sample may be carry-over from other donors' samples.

This clonotype was seen ten or more times. J is TRBJ2-2 and V is TRBV7-8, with D perhaps matching TRBD1 (5 bases). This CDR3 is built from 16 residues. The V and J ends lost 1 base and 0 bases respectively, with 9 bases between them. Germline lookup yields CDR1 SGHVS and CDR2 FQNEAQ. The CDR3 protein is CASSLETAANTGELFF. CDR3 DNA: TGTGCCAGCAGCTTAGAGACAGCCGCGAACACCGGGGAGCTGTTTTTT.

This clonotype was seen a few times. At one of its ends the junction is not consistent with the germline gene, which may arise from a read error. The chain has TRBV29-1 and TRBJ2-7, with D perhaps TRBD1 (5 bases). Germline assignment: CDR1 SQVTM and CDR2 ANQGSEA. This CDR3 contains 13 residues. CDR3 DNA sequence: TGCAGCGTTGAGAAGACAGCCTCCTACGGGCAGTACTTC. The encoded protein is CSVEKTASYGQYF.

This clonotype was seen a few times. The J gene is TRBJ2-3, the V gene TRBV7-3, with 7 bases identical to TRBD1. The CDR3 length is 15 residues. V lost 3 bases, J lost 5 bases, and 8 bases stayed unmatched. CDR1 and CDR2 from the germline V gene are SGHTA and FQGTGA. CDR3 protein: CASSFGGTVGDTQYF. CDR3 nucleotides: TGTGCCAGCAGCTTCGGTGGGACAGTGGGAGATACGCAGTATTTT.

In this sample, this clonotype turned up a few times. A much larger clone lies one base from this, so it may be a read error. CDR3 coding DNA: TGTGCCAGCAACCGACAGAGCTCTGGAAACACCATATGTTTT. Translation gives CASNRQSSGNTICF. This sequence joins TRBV12-3 or TRBV12-4 and TRBJ1-3; D possibly corresponds to TRBD1 (5 bases). The CDR3 runs to 14 residues.

This clonotype was recorded many times. The chain has TRBV28 and TRBJ1-5, with no clear D. Trimming took 3 bases from V and 3 from J, leaving 9 bases between them. This CDR3 is 14 amino acids long. Germline V CDR1 and CDR2: MDHEN, SYDVKM. CDR3 DNA sequence: TGTGCCAGCAGTTTGGAACAGATCAATCAGCCCCAGCATTTT. This translates into CASSLEQINQPQHF.

The chain uses TRBV30 and TRBJ2-1, with D hard to call. Germline CDR1 GTSNPN, CDR2 SVGIG (reference sequence). The CDR3 sequence is 13 residues long. The V gene lost 2 bases and the J gene lost 5 bases, with 10 bases spanning the gap. The CDR3: CAWSKGLNNEQFF. The CDR3 DNA sequence: TGTGCCTGGAGTAAAGGCCTAAACAATGAGCAGTTCTTC.

The V gene is TRBV19, the J gene TRBJ1-2; D is undetermined. Deletions cut 8 bases from V and 4 bases from J, with 20 bases between. This CDR3 spans 15 amino acids. The germline V gene has CDR1 LNHDA and CDR2 SQIVND (reference sequence). CDR3 protein: CASGSVGLLGYGYTF. The CDR3 DNA follows: TGTGCCAGTGGTTCCGTGGGCCTCCTTGGCTATGGCTACACCTTC.

This clonotype was counted many times. The chain joins TRBV12-3 or TRBV12-4 to TRBJ2-3, with D hard to call. The CDR3 covers 14 residues. The ends were cut back, 3 bases at V and 2 bases at J, with 9 bases in the middle. CDR3 sequence reads: CASSFLDPTDTQYF. Written as DNA, the CDR3 is TGTGCCAGCAGTTTCTTGGACCCCACAGATACGCAGTATTTT.

This clonotype appeared a few times. The rearrangement uses TRBV18 and TRBJ1-3; D is uncertain. Trimming left V 0 bases short and J 0 bases short, with 6 bases between. CDR3 size: 15 residues. In germline, CDR1 is KGHSH, CDR2 LQKENI. This chain's CDR3 is CASSPPVDSGNTIYF. The CDR3 region has the DNA TGTGCCAGCTCACCACCGGTGGACTCTGGAAACACCATATATTTT.

The table lists this clonotype with a few counts. CDR3 DNA sequence: TGTGCCAGCAGCCAAGATCTCCAAGAGACCCAGTACTTC. Translation: CASSQDLQETQYF. The V gene is TRBV14, the J gene TRBJ2-5; D gene ambiguous. Trimming took off 0 bases at V and 1 base at J, with 3 bases between the two ends. The CDR3 extends over 13 amino acids. The germline gives CDR1 SGHDN, CDR2 FVKESK.

This clonotype occurred many times. The chain links TRBV7-2 to TRBJ1-5; TRBD1 matches 11 bases. This CDR3 has 16 amino acids. The ends lost 4 bases at V and 7 bases at J; junction bases unmatched: 9. In germline, CDR1 is SGHTA, CDR2 FQGNSA. The CDR3 is CASSSRTGGEGQPQHF. CDR3 nucleotides: TGTGCCAGCAGCTCCAGGACAGGGGGCGAGGGGCAGCCCCAGCATTTT.

This clonotype came up a few times. The rearrangement uses TRBV24-1 and TRBJ1-5, with 7 bases matching TRBD1. This CDR3 has 16 amino acids. The junction had 5 bases not matched to a gene; V was cut back by 3 bases and J by 1 base. Germline V lookup: CDR1 KGHDR, CDR2 SFDVKD. CDR3 protein: CATSDTSQGSNQPQHF. CDR3 DNA: TGTGCCACCAGTGATACCTCACAGGGGAGCAATCAGCCCCAGCATTTT.

A remark on this clonotype: A much larger clone sits a single nucleotide away, making a read error possible. The J gene is TRBJ2-2, the V gene TRBV7-2; 9 nucleotides agree with TRBD2. The ends lost 11 bases at V and 7 bases at J; junction bases unmatched: 14. The CDR3 is 15 residues long. Germline lookup yields CDR1 SGHTA and CDR2 FQGNSA. This chain's CDR3 is CALVGVAGDHGELFF. Written as DNA, the CDR3 is TGTGCCCTCGTGGGGGTAGCGGGAGACCACGGGGAGCTGTTTTTT.

Ten or more counts support this clonotype. This chain connects TRBV6-5 to TRBJ2-4; possible D gene TRBD1, 7 bases. This CDR3 spans 15 amino acids. The germline gives CDR1 MNHEY, CDR2 SVGAGI. The ends were cut back, 0 bases at V and 6 bases at J, with 12 bases in the middle. This CDR3 reads CASSYSAGQTNIQYF. In nucleotides, the CDR3 is TGTGCCAGCAGTTACTCGGCGGGACAGACAAACATTCAGTACTTC.

This clonotype showed up many times. The chain joins TRBV28 to TRBJ2-5; tentative D call: TRBD2 (5 bases). This CDR3 comprises 13 residues. CDR1 MDHEN and CDR2 SYDVKM come from the germline V gene. V lost 8 bases, J lost 9 bases, and 19 bases lay in between. CDR3 coding DNA: TGTGCCAGCGAAGAATGGCGGACTTCGGCCCAGTACTTC. Its translation is CASEEWRTSAQYF.

This clonotype was found many times. The chain couples TRBV6-1 to TRBJ1-2; TRBD1 aligns across 9 bases. This CDR3 contains 15 residues. The ends lost 5 bases at V and 2 bases at J; junction bases unmatched: 6. Germline CDR1 reads MNHNS; CDR2 reads SASEGT. DNA for the CDR3: TGTGCCAGCAGTTTTACCGGGACAGGGAACTATGGCTACACCTTC. This translates into CASSFTGTGNYGYTF.

This clonotype showed up many times. CDR3: CASSFKGFQETQYF. The CDR3 DNA follows: TGTGCCAGCAGCTTTAAGGGTTTTCAAGAGACCCAGTACTTC. This chain uses TRBV7-2 with TRBJ2-5; no reliable D call. This CDR3 spans 14 amino acids. Germline values: CDR1 SGHTA, CDR2 FQGNSA. V was clipped by 3 bases and J by 2 bases, with 10 bases between them.

This clonotype was detected ten times or more. The rearrangement joins TRBV19 to TRBJ2-7; D gene unclear. V was clipped by 2 bases and J by 2 bases, with 10 bases between them. From germline, CDR1 is LNHDA and CDR2 SQIVND (reference sequence). The CDR3 covers 14 residues. CDR3 sequence (DNA): TGTGCCAGTAGTATAATCAATACCCCCTACGAGCAGTACTTC. This translates into CASSIINTPYEQYF.

This clonotype appeared many times. The chain employs TRBV7-3 and TRBJ2-7; D tentatively fits TRBD1 or TRBD2 (5 bases each). Germline-derived CDR1 and CDR2 are SGHTA and FQGTGA. V was clipped by 6 bases and J by 6 bases, with 15 bases between them. The CDR3 is 13 amino acids. CDR3: CASSALVGTEQYF. Written as DNA, the CDR3 is TGTGCCAGCAGTGCCCTCGTGGGGACCGAGCAGTACTTC.

This clonotype was seen a few times. This sequence joins TRBV12-3 or TRBV12-4 and TRBJ2-5, with TRBD1 identical over 9 bases. The CDR3 is 17 residues long. V shed 5 bases and J 0 bases; nucleotides not matched to a gene: 10. CDR3 DNA: TGTGCCAGCAGTACAGGGGGCAGCGGAGGTCACCAAGAGACCCAGTACTTC. It codes for CASSTGGSGGHQETQYF.

This clonotype was detected a few times. The CDR3 is CASSLTAKANTEAFF. For the CDR3, the DNA is TGTGCCAGCAGCTTGACAGCCAAGGCGAACACTGAAGCTTTCTTT. The rearrangement uses TRBV5-6 and TRBJ1-1; D is ambiguous. The CDR3 loop spans 15 amino acids. Germline V gene data show CDR1 as SGHDT and CDR2 as YYEEEE. V was clipped by 1 base and J by 1 base, with 11 bases between them.

The chain couples TRBV25-1 to TRBJ2-7; TRBD1 agrees at 7 bases. The CDR3 runs to 13 residues. J gave up 2 bases and V 6 bases, and 4 bases lay outside the gene matches. The V gene's germline CDR1 is MGHDK and CDR2 SYGVNS. The CDR3: CASRGTVTYEQYF. The CDR3 DNA reads TGTGCCAGCAGAGGGACAGTTACCTACGAGCAGTACTTC.

This clonotype was seen many times. The J gene is TRBJ2-5, the V gene TRBV12-3 or TRBV12-4; 10 bases match TRBD2. The CDR3 spans 13 residues. The trim removed 9 bases at V and 2 bases at J, leaving 3 bases unmatched. The CDR3 DNA reads as TGTGCCAGTAGCGGGGGGATTCAAGAGACCCAGTACTTC. This encodes CASSGGIQETQYF.

The sample holds a few counts of this clonotype. The rearrangement links TRBV29-1 to TRBJ2-1, with D perhaps given as TRBD1 or TRBD2 (5 bases each). The V gene lost 7 bases and the J gene lost 7 bases, with 17 bases spanning the gap. The CDR3 runs 13 residues. CDR1 and CDR2 (germline): SQVTM, ANQGSEA. The CDR3 here is CSASSGAPNEQFF. DNA for the CDR3: TGCAGCGCCTCTTCCGGGGCTCCAAATGAGCAGTTCTTC.

This clonotype appeared many times. The chain links TRBV2 to TRBJ1-1; D not resolved. Germline lookup yields CDR1 SNHLY and CDR2 FYNNEI. Trimming stripped 4 bases from V and 2 bases from J, with 5 bases between. The CDR3 covers 12 residues. The CDR3, as DNA: TGTGCCAGCAGTGTTGCTAACACTGAAGCTTTCTTT. Encoded protein: CASSVANTEAFF.

The rearrangement uses TRBV29-1 and TRBJ1-1; 7 bases are shared with TRBD1. This CDR3 is built from 12 residues. J gave up 5 bases and V 4 bases, and 4 bases lay outside the gene matches. CDR1 and CDR2 from the germline V gene are SQVTM and ANQGSEA. The CDR3, as DNA: TGCAGCGTTGGGACACAGGGGACTGAAGCTTTCTTT. Protein sequence: CSVGTQGTEAFF. Filled out from reference TRBV29-1 and TRBJ1-1, the complete variable domain reads SAVISQKPSRDICQRGTSLTIQCQVDSQVTMMFWYRQQPGQSLTLIATANQGSEATYESGFVIDKFPISRPNLTFSTLTVSNMSPEDSSIYLCSVGTQGTEAFFGQGTRLTVV.

This clonotype came up many times. The V call is TRBV7-8, the J call TRBJ2-5; D unclear. V was pared by 0 bases and J by 6 bases, with 14 bases between. The CDR3 has 15 residues. Germline values: CDR1 SGHVS, CDR2 FQNEAQ. The chain's CDR3 is CASSLALGIGKTQYF. The CDR3 DNA follows: TGTGCCAGCAGCTTAGCGCTGGGTATAGGGAAGACCCAGTACTTC.

The table lists this clonotype with many counts. This rearrangement joins TRBV19 to TRBJ1-5; weak D call: TRBD1 (5 bases). The V and J ends lost 5 bases and 1 base respectively, with 18 bases between them. The germline gives CDR1 LNHDA, CDR2 SQIVND (reference sequence). The CDR3 is made up of 17 amino acids. Here the CDR3 reads CASSPDRRTWSNQPQHF. In DNA, the CDR3 is TGTGCCAGTAGTCCGGACCGACGGACATGGAGCAATCAGCCCCAGCATTTT.

This clonotype has just a few counts. This chain uses TRBV4-3 with TRBJ2-3, with 8 bases that match TRBD2. Germline CDR1 is LGHNA and CDR2 is YSLEER. The length of the CDR3 is 17 residues. The V gene end was trimmed by 0 bases and the J gene end by 6 bases; junction bases not matched to a gene: 11. The CDR3 reads CASSQDQAGGLRDTQYF. The DNA for the CDR3 is TGCGCCAGCAGCCAAGATCAGGCGGGGGGCCTAAGGGATACGCAGTATTTT.